These 9 T cell receptor beta chains came from one sample sequenced in a study of shared clonotypes between healthy human individuals. TCRdb's copy holds only in-frame clones and misses some; the assay was immunoSEQ multiplex PCR. The sample has some 1,400,000 clones; roughly 97% are singletons. The sample consisted of naive CD4+ T cells sorted from blood. Subset here: CD45RA+ positively selected. Receptor source: a young man in good health.

The rearrangement links TRBV6-5 to TRBJ1-5; no definite D call. V was cut by 6 bases and J by 4 bases, with 10 bases left in between. Germline V gene lookup returns CDR1 MNHEY and CDR2 SVGAGI. The CDR3 loop spans 13 amino acids. The chain's CDR3 is CASSSYINQPQHF. The CDR3 DNA reads TGTGCCAGCAGCTCTTATATAAATCAGCCCCAGCATTTT.

This sequence joins TRBV18 and TRBJ2-4; D uncertain. CDR1 and CDR2 from the germline V gene are KGHSH and LQKENI. The CDR3 consists of 15 residues. Trimming removed 3 bases from V and 6 bases from J, with 15 bases in between. In DNA form, the CDR3 reads TGTGCCAGCTCACCTAAAGGGCAGGCGCGAAACATTCAGTACTTC. Translated, it gives CASSPKGQARNIQYF. The full variable domain, in which reference TRBV18 and TRBJ2-4 provide the parts outside the CDR3, is NAGVMQNPRHLVRRRGQEARLRCSPMKGHSHVYWYRQLPEEGLKFMVYLQKENIIDESGMPKERFSAEFPKEGPSILRIQQVVRGDSAAYFCASSPKGQARNIQYFGAGTRLSVL.

The chain is built from TRBV28 and TRBJ2-3, with D maybe TRBD2 (5 bases). V dropped 2 bases and J dropped 2 bases, with 17 bases sitting between them. CDR1 and CDR2 from the germline V gene are MDHEN and SYDVKM. The CDR3 has 17 residues. Here the CDR3 reads CASSLRRARSLTDTQYF. CDR3 bases: TGTGCCAGCAGTTTAAGGCGGGCACGATCACTCACAGATACGCAGTATTTT. The entire variable domain, with the rest obtained from reference TRBV28 and TRBJ2-3, is as follows: DVKVTQSSRYLVKRTGEKVFLECVQDMDHENMFWYRQDPGLGLRLIYFSYDVKMKEKGDIPEGYSVSREKKERFSLILESASTNQTSMYLCASSLRRARSLTDTQYFGPGTRLTVL.

This chain joins TRBV5-6 and TRBJ2-7, with 8 bases fitting TRBD2. After removal of 5 bases from V and 4 bases from J, the junction contained 20 bases not matched to a gene. This CDR3 has 18 residues. CDR1 is SGHDT and CDR2 is YYEEEE in the germline V gene. CDR3 amino acids: CASSRQRERNHWLYEQYF. The CDR3 DNA is TGTGCCAGCAGTCGACAGCGGGAGAGGAACCATTGGCTATACGAGCAGTACTTC.

This rearrangement joins TRBV18 to TRBJ2-1; D remains ambiguous. Germline V gene sequence: CDR1 KGHSH, CDR2 LQKENI. The CDR3 loop spans 15 amino acids. Trimming took off 4 bases at V and 10 bases at J, with 20 bases between the two ends. Here the CDR3 reads CASSLERTVMGEQFF. The DNA of the CDR3 is TGTGCCAGCTCACTTGAACGGACGGTTATGGGCGAGCAGTTCTTC.

With regard to this clone: Other DNA sequences in this sample translate to the same CDR3. The chain uses TRBV5-6 and TRBJ2-2; the D is unclear. This CDR3 spans 12 amino acids. V was cut by 0 bases and J by 7 bases, with 4 bases left in between. CDR1 is SGHDT and CDR2 is YYEEEE in the germline V gene. This CDR3 reads CASSLAGGELFF. CDR3 DNA: TGTGCCAGCAGCTTGGCCGGCGGGGAGCTGTTTTTT.

The V and J genes are TRBV27 and TRBJ2-3, with D possibly being TRBD2 (5 bases). V dropped 6 bases and J dropped 4 bases, with 11 bases sitting between them. The CDR3 sequence is 13 residues long. Germline lookup yields CDR1 MNHEY and CDR2 SMNVEV (reference sequence). The CDR3 DNA follows: TGTGCCAGCAGCGCGCTGAGGGCAGATACGCAGTATTTT. This gives the protein CASSALRADTQYF.

This chain links TRBV28 with TRBJ1-5; maybe TRBD1 (5 bases). The length of the CDR3 is 12 residues. CDR1 and CDR2 (germline): MDHEN, SYDVKM. Trimming removed 10 bases from V and 4 bases from J, with 11 bases in between. CDR3 in DNA: TGTGCCATCGGGGGTCGAAATCAGCCCCAGCATTTT. Translated, it gives CAIGGRNQPQHF.

This chain joins TRBV14 and TRBJ2-6; D ambiguous. CDR3 length: 13 residues. Germline V gene sequence: CDR1 SGHDN, CDR2 FVKESK. The V end lost 4 bases, the J end lost 0 bases, and 1 base lay between the germline ends. The CDR3 loop reads CASSRSGANVLTF. For the CDR3, the DNA is TGTGCCAGCAGCCGCTCTGGGGCCAACGTCCTGACTTTC.